These T cell receptor beta chains were read from a single sample in a study of T cells in Graves' hyperthyroidism and ophthalmopathy. Each CDR3 protein is one row after TCRdb ran MiXCR on the multiplex PCR reads. This sample has 300,000 or so distinct CDR3 sequences, with 15% to 20% found just once. Source material: blood. The receptors were sampled from a woman aged 45-59 years with Graves' hyperthyroidism. CDR3s include the opening cysteine and the closing phenylalanine or tryptophan. Each record gives: D gene, clone size, J gene, V gene, CDR3 DNA, CDR3 protein. The D gene is left open where the match is weak. The listing skips clone size in some rows; elsewhere it reads once, few, many or a size class.

>NA|many|TRBJ1-5|TRBV28
TGTGCCAGCAGGTTGTCTCAGAGAAATCAGCCCCAGCATTTT
CASRLSQRNQPQHF
>NA|many|TRBJ1-1|TRBV6-6
TGTGCCAGCAGTTACTTGGGGGAGACGGATGAAGCTTTCTTT
CASSYLGETDEAFF
>NA|NA|TRBJ2-5|TRBV6-1
TGTGCCAGCAGTGAAATTCCGGCCGGCCAAGAGACCCAGTACTTC
CASSEIPAGQETQYF
>NA|many|TRBJ2-5|TRBV18
TGTGCCAGCTCACCACCGACAACGGCCCAAGAGACCCAGTACTTC
CASSPPTTAQETQYF
>NA|many|TRBJ2-1|TRBV28
TGTGCCAGCAGAGGGGCGGCCTGGGGGAATGAGCAGTTCTTC
CASRGAAWGNEQFF
>NA|few|TRBJ2-7|TRBV7-2
TGTGCCAGCAGCGTAGACCGTAGTACCTACGGGCAGTACTTC
CASSVDRSTYGQYF
>NA|few|TRBJ1-2|TRBV9
TGTGCCAGCAGCGTAGGCGAGACTGACAGACACTATGGCTACACCTTC
CASSVGETDRHYGYTF
>NA|few|TRBJ2-2|TRBV11-3
TGTGCCAGCAGCTTAATGCCCCCGGCGGGCACCGGGGAGCTGTTTTTT
CASSLMPPAGTGELFF
>NA|NA|TRBJ1-3|TRBV20-1
TGCAGTGCTAGAGATGCCCCCTCGGGTGGAAACACCATATATTTT
CSARDAPSGGNTIYF
>NA|NA|TRBJ2-2|TRBV6-1
TGTGCCAGCAAAAAAGACCCCGACGCCGGGGAGCTGTTTTTT
CASKKDPDAGELFF
>NA|NA|TRBJ1-2|TRBV28
TGTGCCAGCAGCCCCCGGGTCTATGGCTACACCTTC
CASSPRVYGYTF
>NA|few|TRBJ2-3|TRBV6-1
TGTGCCAGCAGTCGGATTTTACAGGATACGACAGATACGCAGTATTTT
CASSRILQDTTDTQYF
>TRBD2|many|TRBJ2-3|TRBV30
TGTGCCTGGAGTGCGACTAGCGGCCCACCAGATACGCAGTATTTT
CAWSATSGPPDTQYF
>TRBD1|NA|TRBJ1-2|TRBV5-6
TGTGCCAGCAGCTATGGACAGGGGGCTTATGGCTACACCTTC
CASSYGQGAYGYTF
>TRBD2|NA|TRBJ2-5|TRBV12-5
TGTGCTAGTGCCGCTAGCGGGGGGGAAGAGACCCAGTACTTC
CASAASGGEETQYF
>NA|many|TRBJ1-1|TRBV9
TGTGCCAGCAGCGCCACGGGGCAGTTCACTGAAGCTTTCTTT
CASSATGQFTEAFF
>TRBD2|many|TRBJ2-1|TRBV7-3
TGTGCCAGCAGCGGGAGGGTCAGTAATGAGCAGTTCTTC
CASSGRVSNEQFF
>NA|NA|TRBJ1-5|TRBV14
TGTGCCAGCAGCCAAGCGGGGTATCAGCCCCAGCATTTT
CASSQAGYQPQHF
>TRBD1|many|TRBJ1-4|TRBV7-9
TGTGCCAGCACACGGACAGGGACTAATGAAAAACTGTTTTTT
CASTRTGTNEKLFF
>NA|NA|TRBJ2-1|TRBV5-4
TGTGCCAGCAGCTTCGGTCCAGCTGAGTACTCCTACAATGAGCAGTTCTTC
CASSFGPAEYSYNEQFF
>NA|many|TRBJ2-1|TRBV27
TGTGCCAGCAGTTACGACGGGATGGTCGATGAGCAGTTCTTC
CASSYDGMVDEQFF
>NA|NA|TRBJ1-1|TRBV20-1
TGCAGTGCTAGAGATCCTAAAGGGGGGTTCAACACTGAAGCTTTCTTT
CSARDPKGGFNTEAFF
>TRBD1|many|TRBJ2-7|TRBV28
TGTGCCAGCAGCCGAACTTCCGGGACAGGGGCCTACGAGCAGTACTTC
CASSRTSGTGAYEQYF
>NA|many|TRBJ2-1|TRBV5-1
TGCGCCAGCAGCCTATATGGGGATGAGCAGTTCTTC
CASSLYGDEQFF
>TRBD1|many|TRBJ2-7|TRBV3-1
TGTGCCAGCAGCCGGGGACAGTGGTCCTACGAGCAGTACTTC
CASSRGQWSYEQYF
>TRBD1|NA|TRBJ1-6|TRBV19
TGTGCCAGTAGCTCTTCTGACAGGGGGCGATCACCCCTCCACTTT
CASSSSDRGRSPLHF
>NA|few|TRBJ2-7|TRBV28
TGTGCCAGTGGGGGACTTGGGGGAGTGAGGGAGCAGTACTTC
CASGGLGGVREQYF